The clone carrying this T cell receptor (beta chain) was seen just once. The target antigen is unknown. This specimen comes from a study of cytomegalovirus exposure and HLA in healthy donors. Findings and limits, study-wide: CMV serostatus was the sole immune exposure information available. When analyzed later, a missense DCLRE1C variant was found to be linked to TCR beta V- and J-gene trimming.

Germline CDR1 and CDR2: LGHNA and YNFKEQ. The CDR3 contains 16 residues. V shed 1 base, J shed 4 bases, and the junction held 6 bases outside the gene matches. The PCR ran on 60 Vbeta and 13 Jbeta primers. Clones were read by immunoSEQ multiplex PCR, and TCRdb kept only the in-frame ones, dropping some. The data contain about 140,000 clones, roughly 80% of them singletons. The gene calls are TRBV4-2 and TRBJ2-7; TRBD2 matches at 11 bases. Sequencing used PBMCs. The TCR sequence derives from a woman aged 45-65 years in good health and CMV-seropositive. CDR3 residues: CASSQGPASGGYEQYF. The CDR3 coding sequence is TGTGCCAGCAGCCAAGGTCCGGCTAGCGGGGGGTACGAGCAGTACTTC.